These 2 T cell receptor beta chains originate from one sample sequenced in a study of early T cells in non-severe SARS-CoV-2 infection. MiXCR, run by TCRdb on the 5' RACE reads, gives a single entry per CDR3 protein. The sample lists approximately 37,000 distinct CDR3 sequences; 4.7% were seen once. Source material: whole blood. These receptors were obtained from an adult who was a healthcare worker with PCR-confirmed SARS-CoV-2 infection or an uninfected control (not recorded which).

In this sample, this clonotype turned up a few times. The chain carries TRBV19 and TRBJ2-2, with 8 bases identical to TRBD1. The CDR3 runs to 15 residues. Germline assignment: CDR1 LNHDA and CDR2 SQIVND (reference sequence). Germline trimming cut 5 bases from V and 6 bases from J; bases unmatched to any gene: 8. The DNA of the CDR3 is TGTGCCAGTAGTTTCCGGACAGGGTTTTCCGGGGAGCTGTTTTTT. Translating gives CASSFRTGFSGELFF.

At least ten counts were recorded for this clonotype. The chain couples TRBV9 to TRBJ1-2; D may be TRBD1 (6 bases). V lost 2 bases, J lost 8 bases, and 16 bases lay in between. This CDR3 is 14 amino acids long. Germline CDR1 and CDR2: SGDLS and YYNGEE. The CDR3, as DNA: TGTGCCAGCAGCGTCGGAGACAGGCTCCGGGGCTACACCTTC. As protein: CASSVGDRLRGYTF.